Shown below are 18 T cell receptor beta chains from a single sample sequenced in a study of blood T cell repertoires in COVID-19. The repertoire was sequenced with immunoSEQ multiplex PCR; TCRdb's copy has only in-frame clones and lacks some. The sample lists roughly 200,000 clones; roughly 77% were seen once. The sample was PBMCs or T cells enriched from blood (not recorded which). The receptors were sampled from a man aged 35-49 years who had recovered from COVID-19.

The gene calls are TRBV2 and TRBJ2-5, with D possibly being TRBD2 (6 bases). Germline CDR1 SNHLY, CDR2 FYNNEI. The germline V and J ends were trimmed by 8 bases and 2 bases, with 12 bases remaining between them. This CDR3 comprises 13 residues. The CDR3 region is CASAGLPQETQYF. CDR3 DNA sequence: TGTGCCAGCGCGGGACTGCCACAAGAGACCCAGTACTTC.

The V call is TRBV7-9, the J call TRBJ1-1, with D perhaps matching TRBD1 (6 bases). CDR3 length equals 12 residues. CDR1 and CDR2 (germline): SEHNR, FQNEAQ (reference sequence). Between the trimmed V and J ends, which lost 6 bases and 8 bases, there was a span of 13 bases. DNA for the CDR3: TGTGCCAGCAGACCTCCAGGGGCCGAAGCTTTCTTT. Its translation: CASRPPGAEAFF.

V usage is TRBV15 and J usage is TRBJ2-7; a possible D gene is TRBD1 (7 bases). CDR3 length: 14 amino acids. Per the germline V gene, CDR1 is LNHNV and CDR2 is YYDKDF (reference sequence). The V and J ends lost 3 bases and 4 bases respectively, with 13 bases between them. As DNA, the CDR3 is TGTGCCACCAGCAGTTTACAGGGGACTTACGAGCAGTACTTC. Protein: CATSSLQGTYEQYF.

The CDR3 loop is CASSSLPGQGAGFGYGYTF. The CDR3 bases are TGTGCCAGCAGCTCATTACCGGGACAGGGGGCCGGGTTTGGCTATGGCTACACCTTC. The rearrangement uses TRBV7-2 and TRBJ1-2; 12 bases line up with TRBD1. Germline CDR1 SGHTA, CDR2 FQGNSA. V dropped 4 bases and J dropped 4; count of bases not matched to a gene: 16. The CDR3 is 19 residues long.

The rearrangement joins TRBV19 to TRBJ2-5, with D perhaps TRBD1 (6 bases). V lost 6 bases and J 2 bases, leaving 13 bases between the germline ends. The CDR3 loop spans 14 amino acids. Germline V lookup: CDR1 LNHDA, CDR2 SQIVND (reference sequence). In nucleotides, the CDR3 is TGTGCCAGTAGCCCTCCAGGGACACAAGAGACCCAGTACTTC. This gives the protein CASSPPGTQETQYF.

This chain connects TRBV18 to TRBJ1-2; possibly TRBD1 for D (6 bases). V lost 3 bases and J lost 9, with 14 bases in between. Germline V lookup: CDR1 KGHSH, CDR2 LQKENI. This CDR3 spans 13 amino acids. The CDR3 sequence is CASSPAAGERYTF. As DNA, the CDR3 is TGTGCCAGCTCACCGGCGGCAGGGGAACGCTACACCTTC.

The chain recombines TRBV12-3 or TRBV12-4 with TRBJ2-3; D is possibly TRBD2 (5 bases). Trimming shortened V by 3 bases and J by 14 bases, and 12 bases separated the two germline ends. CDR3 size: 11 residues. CDR3 DNA sequence: TGTGCCAGCAGTTTGAGAGGACTCCGGTATTTT. Encoded protein: CASSLRGLRYF.

The V call is TRBV6-4, the J call TRBJ2-1; the D gene is possibly TRBD2 (6 bases). The CDR3 loop spans 13 amino acids. The germline CDR1 and CDR2 sequences are MRHNA and SNTAGT. V was clipped by 3 bases and J by 6 bases, with 9 bases between them. The CDR3 nucleotides read TGTGCCAGCAGTGAAGGAGGGATCAATGAGCAGTTCTTC. Translating it yields CASSEGGINEQFF.

Worth noting for this clone: A junction boundary mismatches the germline segment, possibly from a read error. The rearrangement uses TRBV5-8 and TRBJ1-5; tentatively, D is TRBD1 (5 bases). This CDR3 has 15 amino acids. CDR1 is SGHTS, CDR2 YDEGEE, per germline. DNA of the CDR3: TGTGCCAGCAGCTTGGACGGGGGTAGCCATCAGCCCCAGCATTTT. Its protein product is CASSLDGGSHQPQHF.

The chain is built from TRBV18 and TRBJ1-1; D is unresolved. The V end lost 5 bases, the J end lost 6 bases, and 13 bases lay between the germline ends. This CDR3 is 13 amino acids long. Germline loops: CDR1 KGHSH, CDR2 LQKENI. The CDR3 sequence: CASSYDKSPEAFF. In DNA, the CDR3 is TGTGCCAGCTCATATGACAAGTCCCCTGAAGCTTTCTTT.

The chain joins TRBV6-5 to TRBJ1-4; perhaps TRBD1 as D (6 bases). Per germline, CDR1 MNHEY and CDR2 SVGAGI. Trimming took off 6 bases at V and 1 base at J, with 12 bases between the two ends. The CDR3 contains 15 residues. DNA of the CDR3: TGTGCCAGCAGGAAAACAGGGAGAACTAATGAAAAACTGTTTTTT. Translated: CASRKTGRTNEKLFF.

The chain is built from TRBV19 and TRBJ2-1; 7 bases fit TRBD1. Germline trimming cut 2 bases from V and 2 bases from J; bases unmatched to any gene: 15. The germline CDR1 and CDR2 sequences are LNHDA and SQIVND (reference sequence). The CDR3 has 19 residues. CDR3 sequence (DNA): TGTGCCAGTAGTATATCCCCTCAGGGTAGGCAGGGGGCCTACAATGAGCAGTTCTTC. Its translation is CASSISPQGRQGAYNEQFF.

This sequence joins TRBV12-3 or TRBV12-4 and TRBJ2-1, with TRBD1 identical over 9 bases. With 3 bases clipped from V and 10 bases from J, the junction kept 1 base outside the gene matches. The length of the CDR3 is 12 residues. The CDR3 region has the DNA TGTGCCAGCAGTTTCGGACAGGGGGAGCAGTTCTTC. Translated: CASSFGQGEQFF.

Of note for this clone: The DNA is left out, because the CDR3 cannot be placed on it with certainty; the CDR3 is given as TCRdb lists it. This chain connects TRBV4-1 to TRBJ2-7; TRBD2, the table's D call, was not compared with the DNA. The CDR3 contains 18 residues when both ends are counted. Germline V gene lookup returns CDR1 MGHRA and CDR2 YSYEKL. The CDR3 sequence: CASSPPFFGLAGGREQYF.

This rearrangement joins TRBV15 to TRBJ2-7, with 10 bases matching TRBD2. Germline CDR1 is LNHNV and CDR2 is YYDKDF (reference sequence). Trimming cost V 3 bases and J 0 bases; bases outside gene matches: 5. This CDR3 is 16 amino acids long. The chain's CDR3 is CATSSLAGASSYEQYF. CDR3 sequence (DNA): TGTGCCACCAGCAGCCTAGCGGGGGCCTCCTCCTACGAGCAGTACTTC.

The rearrangement uses TRBV18 and TRBJ2-1, with 10 bases identical to TRBD2. This CDR3 contains 18 residues. After removal of 3 bases from V and 7 bases from J, the junction contained 15 bases not matched to a gene. CDR1 and CDR2 from the germline V gene are KGHSH and LQKENI. The CDR3 loop is CASSPYGSSSGGGNEQFF. CDR3 in DNA: TGTGCCAGCTCACCCTACGGGTCGTCTAGCGGGGGTGGAAATGAGCAGTTCTTC. The full variable domain, completed using reference TRBV18 and TRBJ2-1, is NAGVMQNPRHLVRRRGQEARLRCSPMKGHSHVYWYRQLPEEGLKFMVYLQKENIIDESGMPKERFSAEFPKEGPSILRIQQVVRGDSAAYFCASSPYGSSSGGGNEQFFGPGTRLTVL.

The rearrangement uses TRBV4-1 and TRBJ2-5; tentative D call: TRBD2 (5 bases). V was pared by 0 bases and J by 8 bases, with 19 bases between. From germline, CDR1 is MGHRA and CDR2 YSYEKL. The CDR3 is 16 residues long. CDR3 sequence reads: CASSQDFTARGKTQYF. The CDR3 region has the DNA TGCGCCAGCAGCCAAGATTTCACCGCCCGGGGTAAAACCCAGTACTTC.

The V gene is TRBV18, the J gene TRBJ2-2; 8 bases are shared with TRBD2. J gave up 5 bases and V 0 bases, and 5 bases lay outside the gene matches. The germline V gene encodes CDR1 KGHSH and CDR2 LQKENI. CDR3 length: 16 residues. The CDR3 reads CASSPPGSGSTGELFF. Written as DNA, the CDR3 is TGTGCCAGCTCACCACCGGGGAGCGGGAGTACCGGGGAGCTGTTTTTT.